These 30 T cell receptor beta chains were all obtained from the same sample, sequenced in a study of T cell responses to AZD1222 COVID-19 vaccine. Only in-frame clones appear in the TCRdb table, and some are missing; sequencing was by immunoSEQ multiplex PCR. The table records fewer than 75,000 clones, around 90% of them present only once. The sequences come from peripheral blood, collected 28 days after the second dose of the MenACWY control vaccine. The source of these receptors is an adult who received the MenACWY meningococcal vaccine as a control.

The chain has TRBV5-6 and TRBJ2-7; 8 bases are a match to TRBD1. CDR3 length equals 15 residues. Trimming took 5 bases from V and 4 from J; bases not matched to a gene: 11. CDR1 and CDR2 (germline): SGHDT, YYEEEE. CDR3 sequence reads: CASSLLGRGPYEQYF. As DNA, the CDR3 is TGTGCCAGCAGTCTGTTGGGCAGGGGGCCTTACGAGCAGTACTTC. Based on the CDR3 plus reference TRBV5-6 and TRBJ2-7, the full variable domain is DAGVTQSPTHLIKTRGQQVTLRCSPKSGHDTVSWYQQALGQGPQFIFQYYEEEERQRGNFPDRFSGHQFPNYSSELNVNALLLGDSALYLCASSLLGRGPYEQYFGPGTRLTVT.

This chain uses TRBV9 with TRBJ2-1; weak D call: TRBD2 (5 bases). CDR1 and CDR2 from the germline V gene are SGDLS and YYNGEE. The CDR3 totals 15 residues. Trimming pared 0 bases from V and 5 bases from J, leaving 12 bases between. DNA for the CDR3: TGTGCCAGCAGCGTAGTCCTATCCGGGGACAATGAGCAGTTCTTC. Protein sequence: CASSVVLSGDNEQFF.

The chain has TRBV12-5 and TRBJ1-3; D gene unclear. V was cut by 1 base and J by 0 bases, with 10 bases left in between. The CDR3 has 16 amino acids. Germline-derived CDR1 and CDR2 are LGHNT and FRNRAP. The CDR3 DNA reads as TGTGCTAGTGGTTTGGGCGGCCTATACTCTGGAAACACCATATATTTT. It encodes CASGLGGLYSGNTIYF. The full variable domain, in which reference TRBV12-5 and TRBJ1-3 provide the parts outside the CDR3, is DARVTQTPRHKVTEMGQEVTMRCQPILGHNTVFWYRQTMMQGLELLAYFRNRAPLDDSGMPKDRFSAEMPDATLATLKIQPSEPRDSAVYFCASGLGGLYSGNTIYFGEGSWLTVV.

J is TRBJ2-5 and V is TRBV19, with D possibly TRBD2 on 5 matching bases. This CDR3 region has 15 residues. Trimming left V 5 bases short and J 1 base short, with 14 bases between. Germline values: CDR1 LNHDA, CDR2 SQIVND (reference sequence). CDR3 residues: CASSPRALAQETQYF. In nucleotides, the CDR3 is TGTGCCAGTAGTCCGAGGGCTCTGGCCCAAGAGACCCAGTACTTC.

V gene TRBV21-1 combines with J gene TRBJ1-5. TRBV21-1 represents a pseudogene. The CDR3 is made up of 20 amino acids. The CDR3 DNA sequence: TGTGCCAGCAGCAAAGGAGAGGAGGCATTCGGGCCCTATAGCAATCAGCCCCAGCATTTT. The encoded protein is CASSKGEEAFGPYSNQPQHF.

The chain links TRBV2 to TRBJ1-5; D is possibly TRBD1 (5 bases). The germline CDR1 and CDR2 sequences are SNHLY and FYNNEI. This CDR3 spans 15 amino acids. V dropped 4 bases and J dropped 6 bases, with 16 bases sitting between them. As DNA, the CDR3 is TGTGCCAGCAGTGTCTGGCAGGGCGGGGGTCAGCCCCAGCATTTT. This sequence encodes CASSVWQGGGQPQHF.

J is TRBJ1-1 and V is TRBV6-5; no reliable D call. This CDR3 region has 15 residues. The germline V gene has CDR1 MNHEY and CDR2 SVGAGI. The V end was cut by 0 bases, the J end by 2 bases, with 10 bases between. The CDR3 sequence is CASSYSNPLNTEAFF. CDR3 coding DNA: TGTGCCAGCAGTTACTCGAACCCTTTAAACACTGAAGCTTTCTTT.

Here the CDR3 reads CASSERGYEQYF. DNA of the CDR3: TGTGCCAGCAGTGAGAGGGGATACGAGCAGTACTTC. The rearrangement uses TRBV6-1 and TRBJ2-7; either TRBD1 or TRBD2 may supply D (5 bases each). CDR3 length: 12 residues. V was shortened by 3 bases and J by 4 bases, with 7 bases between the two germline ends. The germline V gene has CDR1 MNHNS and CDR2 SASEGT.

The V and J genes are TRBV4-1 and TRBJ1-5; D not certain. With 1 base removed from V and 7 bases from J, the gap between germline ends came to 11 bases. The CDR3 covers 14 residues. CDR1 is MGHRA, CDR2 YSYEKL, per germline. CDR3 in amino acids: CASSQVWVGQPQHF. The CDR3 nucleotides read TGCGCCAGCAGCCAAGTGTGGGTAGGGCAGCCCCAGCATTTT.

V usage is TRBV9 and J usage is TRBJ2-2; 7 bases are a match to TRBD1. Germline lookup yields CDR1 SGDLS and CDR2 YYNGEE. V lost 4 bases and J lost 4; bases outside the gene matches: 4. The CDR3 has 14 amino acids. The CDR3 is CASSRDSPTGELFF. CDR3 sequence (DNA): TGTGCCAGCAGCCGGGACAGCCCCACCGGGGAGCTGTTTTTT.

The J gene is TRBJ1-6, the V gene TRBV6-6; D unresolved. The CDR3 is made up of 15 amino acids. CDR1 and CDR2 (germline): MNHNY, SVGAGI (reference sequence). V lost 6 bases to trimming and J lost 10 bases, with 19 bases between them. The CDR3 coding sequence is TGTGCCAGCAGGAGCTCGGGGATGTTAAGGTCACCCCTCCACTTT. The encoded protein is CASRSSGMLRSPLHF.

The rearrangement joins TRBV6-2 or TRBV6-3 to TRBJ1-5, with 11 bases aligning to TRBD1. V dropped 0 bases and J dropped 1; count of bases not matched to a gene: 11. Germline lookup yields CDR1 MNHEY and CDR2 SVGEGT. This CDR3 has 20 amino acids. This CDR3 is CASSYSKGTGGSASNQPQHF. The CDR3 DNA follows: TGTGCCAGCAGTTACTCGAAAGGGACAGGGGGGTCCGCGAGCAATCAGCCCCAGCATTTT.

The chain uses TRBV18 and TRBJ1-6; no definite D call. CDR3 length: 12 amino acids. CDR1 and CDR2 (germline): KGHSH, LQKENI. V was trimmed by 3 bases and J by 3 bases, leaving 0 bases between them. CDR3: CASSPYNSPLHF. The CDR3 DNA is TGTGCCAGCTCACCCTATAATTCACCCCTCCACTTT.

As to this clone: Other DNA sequences of this sample code for an identical CDR3. The chain combines TRBV30 with TRBJ1-1; 7 bases are a match to TRBD1. The V gene's germline CDR1 is GTSNPN and CDR2 SVGIG (reference sequence). J was trimmed by 0 bases and V by 3 bases; bases with no gene match: 1. The CDR3 loop spans 13 amino acids. The CDR3 sequence is CAWRDRLNTEAFF. The CDR3 nucleotides read TGTGCCTGGAGGGACAGGTTGAACACTGAAGCTTTCTTT.

The chain combines TRBV30 with TRBJ1-5, with D uncertain. CDR3 length equals 13 residues. V lost 0 bases to trimming and J lost 7 bases, with 10 bases between them. In germline, CDR1 is GTSNPN, CDR2 SVGIG (reference sequence). The CDR3 reads CAWSVGLGQPQHF. The CDR3 nucleotides are TGTGCCTGGAGTGTAGGGCTCGGGCAGCCCCAGCATTTT. The variable domain in full, with the rest retrieved from reference TRBV30 and TRBJ1-5, is SQTIHQWPATLVQPVGSPLSLECTVEGTSNPNLYWYRQAAGRGLQLLFYSVGIGQISSEVPQNLSASRPQDRQFILSSKKLLLSDSGFYLCAWSVGLGQPQHFGDGTRLSIL.

This chain links TRBV10-3 with TRBJ1-1; D is perhaps TRBD1 (5 bases). The CDR3 extends over 12 amino acids. Trimming shortened V by 9 bases and J by 6 bases, and 14 bases separated the two germline ends. Germline-derived CDR1 and CDR2 are ENHRY and SYGVKD. CDR3 protein: CAILGDQSEAFF. The CDR3 DNA sequence: TGTGCCATTCTAGGGGATCAGTCTGAAGCTTTCTTT.

The chain combines TRBV27 with TRBJ2-3; 8 positions agree with TRBD2. The CDR3 runs 15 residues. V shed 5 bases and J 1 base; nucleotides not matched to a gene: 5. In germline, CDR1 is MNHEY, CDR2 SMNVEV (reference sequence). The CDR3 protein is CASSPLGGGTDTQYF. CDR3 DNA: TGTGCCAGCAGTCCCCTCGGGGGGGGCACAGATACGCAGTATTTT.

This rearrangement joins TRBV6-5 to TRBJ2-3; possibly TRBD2 for D (5 bases). The CDR3 length is 13 residues. The germline V gene has CDR1 MNHEY and CDR2 SVGAGI. V shed 10 bases and J shed 2 bases, with 13 bases lying between them. CDR3 loop: CATSRAHTDTQYF. The CDR3 DNA follows: TGTGCCACCTCGAGGGCACACACAGATACGCAGTATTTT.

The chain employs TRBV28 and TRBJ1-5; D uncertain. CDR3 length: 14 amino acids. Germline V gives CDR1 MDHEN, CDR2 SYDVKM. Trimming removed 8 bases at V and 3 bases at J, with 14 bases between. The CDR3 region has the DNA TGTGCCAGCGGGTCCCTAAGTCTCAATCAGCCCCAGCATTTT. As protein: CASGSLSLNQPQHF.

CDR3 in amino acids: CASSGATEAFF. The CDR3 coding sequence is TGTGCCAGTTCAGGGGCGACTGAAGCTTTCTTT. The V call is TRBV19, the J call TRBJ1-1; perhaps TRBD1 as D (6 bases). The CDR3 sequence is 11 residues long. V gave up 8 bases and J gave up 5 bases, with 9 bases separating them. CDR1 and CDR2 from the germline V gene are LNHDA and SQIVND (reference sequence). The variable domain in full, completed from reference TRBV19 and TRBJ1-1, reads DGGITQSPKYLFRKEGQNVTLSCEQNLNHDAMYWYRQDPGQGLRLIYYSQIVNDFQKGDIAEGYSVSREKKESFPLTVTSAQKNPTAFYLCASSGATEAFFGQGTRLTVV.

CDR3 nucleotide sequence: TGTGCCAGCAGCCAAGATCAAGGGACTAATGAAAAACTGTTTTTT. Translating it yields CASSQDQGTNEKLFF. The V call is TRBV3-1 (or the pseudogene TRBV3-2), the J call TRBJ1-4; D unclear. CDR1 and CDR2 from the germline V gene are LGHDT and YNNKEL (reference sequence). The length of the CDR3 is 15 residues. Deletions cut 0 bases from V and 2 bases from J, with 7 bases between.

V and J are TRBV6-5 and TRBJ2-3; the D gene could be TRBD1 or TRBD2 (5 bases each). The V end was cut by 6 bases, the J end by 3 bases, with 13 bases between. This CDR3 contains 14 residues. The germline gives CDR1 MNHEY, CDR2 SVGAGI. CDR3 region: CASSLGRVTDTQYF. Written as DNA, the CDR3 is TGTGCCAGCAGCCTGGGGCGGGTTACAGATACGCAGTATTTT.

The chain joins TRBV19 to TRBJ2-3; 12 bases map to TRBD2. Germline CDR1 reads LNHDA; CDR2 reads SQIVND (reference sequence). This CDR3 spans 16 amino acids. V dropped 4 bases and J dropped 6; count of bases not matched to a gene: 8. CDR3 DNA sequence: TGTGCCAGTAGTAGGAAACTAGCGGGAGGCGGGGATACGCAGTATTTT. Its translation: CASSRKLAGGGDTQYF.

This clone was observed a single time. The chain links TRBV6-2 or TRBV6-3 to TRBJ2-5; D is ambiguous. Germline values: CDR1 MNHEY, CDR2 SVGEGT. V was trimmed by 4 bases and J by 5 bases, leaving 8 bases between them. This CDR3 is 12 amino acids long. Here the CDR3 reads CASSSLDETQYF. The DNA of the CDR3 is TGTGCCAGCAGTTCCCTGGACGAGACCCAGTACTTC.

V usage is TRBV5-6 and J usage is TRBJ1-1; D remains unclear. Trimming took 0 bases from V and 3 from J, leaving 12 bases between them. This CDR3 has 15 amino acids. Looked up from germline, CDR1 is SGHDT and CDR2 is YYEEEE. CDR3 sequence reads: CASSLVGYLDTEAFF. CDR3 bases: TGTGCCAGCAGCTTGGTCGGGTATTTGGACACTGAAGCTTTCTTT.

The chain uses TRBV7-2 and TRBJ2-5; D is uncertain. CDR1 and CDR2 (germline): SGHTA, FQGNSA. The V gene lost 4 bases and the J gene lost 5 bases, with 14 bases spanning the gap. The length of the CDR3 is 14 residues. Written as DNA, the CDR3 is TGTGCCAGCAGCTACGGCCTTGGTCTCGAGACCCAGTACTTC. It translates to CASSYGLGLETQYF.

This clone has just one count. The genes are TRBV28 and TRBJ2-3, with 10 positions matching TRBD2. The CDR3 has 19 residues. J gave up 0 bases and V 5 bases, and 14 bases lay outside the gene matches. Germline V CDR1 and CDR2: MDHEN, SYDVKM. The CDR3 DNA follows: TGTGCCAGCAGTGTCGGACTAGCGGCCGGGAGGATTAGCACAGATACGCAGTATTTT. Translation gives CASSVGLAAGRISTDTQYF. The full variable domain, with the rest looked up from reference TRBV28 and TRBJ2-3, is DVKVTQSSRYLVKRTGEKVFLECVQDMDHENMFWYRQDPGLGLRLIYFSYDVKMKEKGDIPEGYSVSREKKERFSLILESASTNQTSMYLCASSVGLAAGRISTDTQYFGPGTRLTVL.

This chain links TRBV19 with TRBJ1-1, with 7 positions matching TRBD1. V shed 5 bases, J shed 5 bases, and the junction held 5 bases outside the gene matches. Germline CDR1 is LNHDA and CDR2 is SQIVND (reference sequence). The CDR3 is made up of 13 amino acids. This chain's CDR3 is CASSAGGGTEAFF. For the CDR3, the DNA is TGTGCCAGTAGTGCAGGGGGAGGGACTGAAGCTTTCTTT.

The gene calls are TRBV6-5 and TRBJ2-7, with a tentative D call TRBD1 (6 bases). Germline CDR1 reads MNHEY; CDR2 reads SVGAGI. This CDR3 is built from 14 residues. Trimming took 6 bases from V and 11 from J, leaving 23 bases between them. The CDR3 coding sequence is TGTGCCAGCAGGATGGCAGGGGATGGGATTAAGGAGTACTTC. Translated, it gives CASRMAGDGIKEYF.

The J gene is TRBJ1-6, the V gene TRBV10-2; no definite D call. Per germline, CDR1 WSHSY and CDR2 SAAADI. The CDR3 has 15 amino acids. Trimming pared 3 bases from V and 10 bases from J, leaving 16 bases between. CDR3 residues: CASSESAQRGSPLHF. In DNA form, the CDR3 reads TGCGCCAGCAGTGAATCGGCCCAGCGAGGGTCACCCCTCCACTTT.